A single sample is the source of the 14 T cell receptor beta chains below, sequenced in a study of T cell responses to AZD1222 COVID-19 vaccine. The table came from immunoSEQ multiplex PCR; TCRdb's copy has only in-frame clones and leaves some out. The sample consists of approximately 99,000 clones, approximately 89% of them appearing once. The sequenced sample was peripheral blood, obtained on day 0 of MenACWY control vaccination. All receptors derive from an adult in good health.

The chain employs TRBV5-1 and TRBJ1-1; D may be TRBD1 (6 bases). Per germline, CDR1 SGHRS and CDR2 YFSETQ. This CDR3 region has 14 residues. V was pared by 6 bases and J by 2 bases, with 14 bases between. CDR3 loop: CASTWGGENTEAFF. In DNA form, the CDR3 reads TGCGCCAGCACCTGGGGGGGCGAAAACACTGAAGCTTTCTTT.

The chain links TRBV19 to TRBJ2-3; D is perhaps TRBD1 (6 bases). In germline, CDR1 is LNHDA, CDR2 SQIVND (reference sequence). This CDR3 contains 15 residues. V lost 7 bases, J lost 4 bases, and 18 bases lay in between. The CDR3 sequence is CASTSPQGTADTQYF. The CDR3 bases are TGTGCCAGTACCTCCCCTCAGGGGACCGCAGATACGCAGTATTTT.

This chain uses TRBV18 with TRBJ2-3, with 9 bases identical to TRBD2. The germline CDR1 and CDR2 sequences are KGHSH and LQKENI. The CDR3 is 15 residues long. Losses at the gene ends were 3 bases for V and 5 bases for J; bases not matched to a gene: 6. The CDR3 DNA follows: TGTGCCAGCTCACCGAGCGGGGGGCAAGGAGATACGCAGTATTTT. As protein: CASSPSGGQGDTQYF. Looking up the rest from reference TRBV18 and TRBJ2-3 gives the full variable domain: NAGVMQNPRHLVRRRGQEARLRCSPMKGHSHVYWYRQLPEEGLKFMVYLQKENIIDESGMPKERFSAEFPKEGPSILRIQQVVRGDSAAYFCASSPSGGQGDTQYFGPGTRLTVL.

The chain employs TRBV7-9 and TRBJ1-2; 9 bases fit TRBD1. This CDR3 spans 18 amino acids. Trimming cost V 1 base and J 5 bases; bases outside gene matches: 14. Germline CDR1 SEHNR, CDR2 FQNEAQ (reference sequence). CDR3 loop: CASSLGFATGGMGYGYTF. For the CDR3, the DNA is TGTGCCAGCAGCTTAGGTTTCGCAACAGGGGGCATGGGGTATGGCTACACCTTC.

The chain couples TRBV30 to TRBJ1-5; D not resolved. V was pared by 0 bases and J by 4 bases, with 7 bases between. The CDR3 runs to 13 residues. Germline CDR1 GTSNPN, CDR2 SVGIG (reference sequence). CDR3 protein: CAWSVLGNQPQHF. In nucleotides, the CDR3 is TGTGCCTGGAGTGTACTGGGAAATCAGCCCCAGCATTTT.

The CDR3 DNA sequence: TGTGCCACCAGCAGAGAACTGCCCGGGGCTACAGGGACCCAGTACTTC. Protein: CATSRELPGATGTQYF. The chain has TRBV15 and TRBJ2-5; D might be TRBD1 or TRBD2, each matching 5 bases. Germline CDR1 LNHNV, CDR2 YYDKDF (reference sequence). CDR3 length: 16 residues. V lost 0 bases and J 7 bases, leaving 18 bases between the germline ends.

This chain uses TRBV30 with TRBJ2-1, with D unclear. This CDR3 is 12 amino acids long. Germline-derived CDR1 and CDR2 are GTSNPN and SVGIG (reference sequence). V lost 2 bases, J lost 6 bases, and 8 bases lay in between. In DNA form, the CDR3 reads TGTGCCTGGAGTCGCCAAAGCAATGAGCAGTTCTTC. It specifies CAWSRQSNEQFF.

The genes are TRBV6-2 or TRBV6-3 and TRBJ2-3; tentatively, D is TRBD2 (6 bases). The V gene's germline CDR1 is MNHEY and CDR2 SVGEGT. The V gene lost 5 bases and the J gene lost 0 bases, with 9 bases spanning the gap. The CDR3 sequence is 14 residues long. In nucleotides, the CDR3 is TGTGCCAGCAGTCCGGGACTCAGCACAGATACGCAGTATTTT. The encoded protein is CASSPGLSTDTQYF.

This chain links TRBV28 with TRBJ1-2; a possible D gene is TRBD1 (6 bases). From germline, CDR1 is MDHEN and CDR2 SYDVKM. V lost 4 bases to trimming and J lost 8 bases, with 14 bases between them. The CDR3 is 13 residues long. The CDR3 loop reads CASSSPGAGGYTF. The CDR3 bases are TGTGCCAGCAGTTCGCCAGGGGCAGGCGGCTACACCTTC.

This sequence joins TRBV4-1 and TRBJ1-1; D is possibly TRBD1 (5 bases). The CDR3 extends over 13 amino acids. Germline V gives CDR1 MGHRA, CDR2 YSYEKL. Trimming left V 0 bases short and J 11 bases short, with 13 bases between. This CDR3 reads CASSQDSRGLAFF. The CDR3 DNA is TGCGCCAGCAGCCAAGATTCAAGGGGACTTGCTTTCTTT.

This clone has a single count. This chain links TRBV5-1 with TRBJ2-2; 11 nucleotides agree with TRBD1. From germline, CDR1 is SGHRS and CDR2 YFSETQ. The length of the CDR3 is 15 residues. V lost 4 bases to trimming and J lost 7 bases; unmatched junction nucleotides: 6. Here the CDR3 DNA reads TGCGCCAGCAGCCCGGACAGGGGGCCTGGCGGGGAGCTGTTTTTT. Translated, it gives CASSPDRGPGGELFF.

The CDR3 loop reads CASSPGTGMVLTEAFF. The CDR3 DNA reads TGTGCCAGCTCACCAGGGACAGGGATGGTGCTCACTGAAGCTTTCTTT. The chain joins TRBV18 to TRBJ1-1, with 9 bases identical to TRBD1. The CDR3 consists of 16 residues. J gave up 4 bases and V 2 bases, and 8 bases lay outside the gene matches. Germline V gene sequence: CDR1 KGHSH, CDR2 LQKENI. Drawing the rest from reference TRBV18 and TRBJ1-1, the complete variable domain is NAGVMQNPRHLVRRRGQEARLRCSPMKGHSHVYWYRQLPEEGLKFMVYLQKENIIDESGMPKERFSAEFPKEGPSILRIQQVVRGDSAAYFCASSPGTGMVLTEAFFGQGTRLTVV.

V usage is TRBV4-3 and J usage is TRBJ2-1; TRBD2 aligns across 7 bases. This CDR3 region has 14 residues. The V gene end was trimmed by 0 bases and the J gene end by 7 bases; junction bases not matched to a gene: 3. The V gene's germline CDR1 is LGHNA and CDR2 YSLEER. CDR3 amino acids: CASSQEVSGNEQFF. The CDR3 DNA reads as TGCGCCAGCAGCCAAGAGGTTAGCGGGAATGAGCAGTTCTTC.

The gene calls are TRBV27 and TRBJ1-3; D is unclear. The CDR3 consists of 14 residues. The germline V and J ends were trimmed by 5 bases and 0 bases, with 8 bases remaining between them. CDR1 MNHEY and CDR2 SMNVEV come from the germline V gene (reference sequence). The CDR3: CASSATVSGNTIYF. CDR3 nucleotides: TGTGCCAGCAGTGCGACCGTCTCTGGAAACACCATATATTTT.